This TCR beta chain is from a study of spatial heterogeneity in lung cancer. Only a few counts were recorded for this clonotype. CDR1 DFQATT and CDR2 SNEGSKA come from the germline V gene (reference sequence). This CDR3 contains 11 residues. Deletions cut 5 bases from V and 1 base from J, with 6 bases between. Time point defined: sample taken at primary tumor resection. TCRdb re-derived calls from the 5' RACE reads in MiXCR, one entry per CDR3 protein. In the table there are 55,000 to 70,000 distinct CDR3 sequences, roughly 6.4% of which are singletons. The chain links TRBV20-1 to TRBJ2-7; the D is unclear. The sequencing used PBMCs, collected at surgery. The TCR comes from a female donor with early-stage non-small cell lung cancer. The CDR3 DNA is TGCAGTGCTCAGCTATCCTACGAGCAGTACTTC. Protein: CSAQLSYEQYF.